These 3 T cell receptor beta chains originate from one sample sequenced in a study of STAT5B mutations in CD4+ large granular lymphocyte leukemia. Profiled with immunoSEQ multiplex PCR; TCRdb holds only in-frame clones, not every one. The sample consists of under 25,000 clones, 60% to 80% of them appearing once. The sample was CD4+ T cells from blood buffy coats. All receptors derive from a human donor in good health.

This sequence joins TRBV27 and TRBJ1-3; unclear D gene. CDR3 length: 18 residues. V dropped 6 bases and J dropped 2 bases, with 23 bases sitting between them. From germline, CDR1 is MNHEY and CDR2 SMNVEV (reference sequence). In nucleotides, the CDR3 is TGTGCCAGCAGCCCAGGAGCTACCCCTCTTTTGGCTGGAAACACCATATATTTT. This translates into CASSPGATPLLAGNTIYF.

This clone was recorded only once. This sequence joins TRBV11-3 and TRBJ1-4, with D maybe TRBD1 (6 bases). This CDR3 contains 13 residues. V was shortened by 6 bases and J by 8 bases, with 13 bases between the two germline ends. Germline CDR1 SGHNT, CDR2 YENEEA. CDR3: CASRAGDREKLFF. DNA for the CDR3: TGTGCCAGCAGGGCAGGGGATCGGGAAAAACTGTTTTTT.

V and J are TRBV7-2 and TRBJ1-5, with D maybe TRBD1 (6 bases). Germline V gene data show CDR1 as SGHTA and CDR2 as FQGNSA. The CDR3 totals 14 residues. Trimming stripped 1 base from V and 6 bases from J, with 10 bases between. DNA for the CDR3: TGTGCCAGCAGCTTAGTACAGGGAGGTCAGCCCCAGCATTTT. It is translated as CASSLVQGGQPQHF.